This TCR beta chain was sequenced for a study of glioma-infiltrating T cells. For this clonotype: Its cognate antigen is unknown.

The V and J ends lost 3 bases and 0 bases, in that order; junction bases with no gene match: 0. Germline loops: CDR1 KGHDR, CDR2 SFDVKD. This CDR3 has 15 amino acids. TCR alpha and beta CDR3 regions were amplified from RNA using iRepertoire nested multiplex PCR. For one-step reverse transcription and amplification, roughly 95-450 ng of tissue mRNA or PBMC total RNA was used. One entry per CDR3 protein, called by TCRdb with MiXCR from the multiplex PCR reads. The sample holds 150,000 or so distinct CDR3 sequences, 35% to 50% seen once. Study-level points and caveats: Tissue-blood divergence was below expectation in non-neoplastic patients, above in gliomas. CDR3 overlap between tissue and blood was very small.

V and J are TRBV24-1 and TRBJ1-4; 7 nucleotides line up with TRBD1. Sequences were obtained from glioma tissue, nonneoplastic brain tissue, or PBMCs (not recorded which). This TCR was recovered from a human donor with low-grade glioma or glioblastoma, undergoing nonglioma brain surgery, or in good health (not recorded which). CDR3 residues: CATSDGTATNEKLFF. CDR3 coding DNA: TGTGCCACCAGTGATGGGACAGCAACTAATGAAAAACTGTTTTTT.